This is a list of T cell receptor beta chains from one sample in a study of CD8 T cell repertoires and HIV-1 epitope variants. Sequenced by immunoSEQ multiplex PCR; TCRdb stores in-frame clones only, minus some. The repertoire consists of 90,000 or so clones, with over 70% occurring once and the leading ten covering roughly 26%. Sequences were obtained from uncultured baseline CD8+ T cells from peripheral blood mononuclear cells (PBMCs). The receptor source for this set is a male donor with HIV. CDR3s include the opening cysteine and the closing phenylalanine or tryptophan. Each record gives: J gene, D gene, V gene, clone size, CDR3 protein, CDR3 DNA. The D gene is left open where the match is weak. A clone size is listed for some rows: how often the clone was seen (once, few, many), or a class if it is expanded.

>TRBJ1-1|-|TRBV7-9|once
CASSPDTGGTFF
TGTGCCAGCAGCCCAGATACAGGAGGGACTTTCTTT
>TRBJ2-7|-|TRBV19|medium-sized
CASSTLATEYEQYF
TGTGCCAGTAGTACCCTAGCGACAGAATACGAGCAGTACTTC
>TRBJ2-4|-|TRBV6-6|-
CASEATKNIQYF
TGTGCCAGCGAGGCTACCAAAAACATTCAGTACTTC
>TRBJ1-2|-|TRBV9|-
CASSVDLSGFGYTF
TGTGCCAGCAGCGTTGATTTGTCTGGCTTCGGCTACACCTTC
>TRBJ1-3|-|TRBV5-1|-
CASSLEGNAGNTIYF
TGCGCCAGCAGCTTGGAAGGAAACGCTGGAAACACCATATATTTT
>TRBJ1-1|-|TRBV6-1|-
CATQAWGAEAFF
TGTGCCACCCAAGCATGGGGCGCTGAAGCTTTCTTT
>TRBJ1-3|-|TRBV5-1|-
CASSATGSSGNTIYF
TGCGCCAGCAGCGCCACAGGGAGCTCTGGAAACACCATATATTTT
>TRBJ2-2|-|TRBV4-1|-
CASTTEQWANTGELFF
TGCGCCAGCACTACCGAGCAGTGGGCGAACACCGGGGAGCTGTTTTTT
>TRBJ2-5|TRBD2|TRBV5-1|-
CASSLSSGGAQETQYF
TGCGCCAGCAGCTTGTCTAGCGGGGGGGCCCAAGAGACCCAGTACTTC
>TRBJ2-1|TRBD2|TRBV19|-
CASSAQGLAGGNNEQFF
TGTGCCAGTAGTGCTCAGGGACTAGCGGGAGGGAACAATGAGCAGTTCTTC
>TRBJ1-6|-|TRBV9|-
CASSVITDNSPLHF
TGTGCCAGCAGCGTTATTACAGATAATTCACCCCTCCACTTT
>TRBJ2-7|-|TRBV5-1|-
CASSLEVPLEQYF
TGCGCCAGCAGCTTGGAAGTCCCCCTCGAGCAGTACTTC
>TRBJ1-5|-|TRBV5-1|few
CASSPEGDQPQHF
TGCGCCAGCAGCCCGGAGGGGGATCAGCCCCAGCATTTT
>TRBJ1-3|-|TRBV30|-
CAWSAAGLIGNTIYF
TGTGCCTGGAGTGCCGCGGGACTAATCGGAAACACCATATATTTT
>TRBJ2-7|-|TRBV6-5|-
CASSMTGRYEQYF
TGTGCCAGCAGCATGACAGGACGCTACGAGCAGTACTTC
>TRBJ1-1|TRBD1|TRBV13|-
CASSARQGALNTEAFF
TGTGCCAGCAGCGCCCGACAGGGGGCCTTAAACACTGAAGCTTTCTTT
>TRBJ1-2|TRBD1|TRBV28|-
CASSPTRGLGGYTF
TGTGCCAGCAGCCCTACGAGGGGGCTGGGGGGCTACACCTTC
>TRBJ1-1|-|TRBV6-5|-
CASSYEGRAEAFF
TGTGCCAGCAGTTATGAGGGTCGGGCTGAAGCTTTCTTT
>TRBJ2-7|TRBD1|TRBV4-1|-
CASSPRTGQWF
TGCGCCAGCAGCCCCCGGACAGGTCAGTGGTTC
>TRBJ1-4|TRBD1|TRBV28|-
CASWGTGYAEKLFF
TGTGCTAGTTGGGGGACAGGGTATGCTGAAAAACTGTTTTTT
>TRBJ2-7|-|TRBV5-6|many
CASSLEGHKGYF
TGTGCCAGCAGCTTAGAGGGCCATAAGGGATACTTC
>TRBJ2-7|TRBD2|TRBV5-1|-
CASSPRGGLGGEQYF
TGCGCCAGCAGCCCCCGGGGGGGGCTGGGGGGCGAGCAGTACTTC
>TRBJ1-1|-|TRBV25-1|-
CASSAASNTEAFF
TGTGCCAGCAGTGCGGCATCGAACACTGAAGCTTTCTTT
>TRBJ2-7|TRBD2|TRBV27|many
CASSLYLAGGYEQYF
TGTGCCAGCAGTTTATACCTAGCGGGGGGCTACGAGCAGTACTTC
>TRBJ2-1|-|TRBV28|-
CASSLSYGKSSYNEQFF
TGTGCCAGCAGTCTATCGTATGGCAAGAGCTCCTACAATGAGCAGTTCTTC
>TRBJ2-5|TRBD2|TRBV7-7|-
CASSSGLAHQETQYF
TGTGCTAGCAGCTCGGGACTAGCGCACCAAGAGACCCAGTACTTC
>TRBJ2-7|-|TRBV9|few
CASSVGQGNEQYF
TGTGCCAGCAGCGTAGGTCAGGGTAACGAGCAGTACTTC
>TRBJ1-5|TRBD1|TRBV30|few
CAWTRGDGQPQHF
TGTGCCTGGACCAGGGGGGATGGTCAGCCCCAGCATTTT
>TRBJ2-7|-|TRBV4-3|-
CASSPGINSYEQYF
TGCGCCAGCAGCCCCGGGATAAACTCCTACGAGCAGTACTTC
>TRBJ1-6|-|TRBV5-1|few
CASSLDGSNSPLHF
TGCGCCAGCAGCTTAGACGGATCCAATTCACCCCTCCACTTT
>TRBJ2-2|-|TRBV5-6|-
CASSWTVYPTGELFF
TGTGCCAGCAGCTGGACGGTATACCCCACCGGGGAGCTGTTTTTT
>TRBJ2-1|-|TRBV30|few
CAGFTGRWSNEQFF
TGTGCCGGTTTTACAGGGAGGTGGAGCAATGAGCAGTTCTTC
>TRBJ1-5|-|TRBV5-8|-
CASSFRNQPQHF
TGTGCCAGCAGCTTCCGAAATCAGCCCCAGCATTTT
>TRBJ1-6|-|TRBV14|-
CASSQGATSSYNSPLHF
TGTGCCAGCAGCCAAGGGGCTACGAGCTCCTATAATTCACCCCTCCACTTT
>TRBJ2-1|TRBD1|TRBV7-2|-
CASSPNYMTGFDNEQFF
TGTGCCAGCAGCCCGAACTACATGACAGGGTTTGACAATGAGCAGTTCTTC
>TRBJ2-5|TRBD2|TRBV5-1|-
CASSTPSGGAEETQYF
TGCGCCAGCAGCACCCCTAGCGGGGGGGCAGAAGAGACCCAGTACTTC
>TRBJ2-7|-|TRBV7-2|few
CASSLDPYSGEQYF
TGTGCCAGCAGCTTAGACCCGTATAGCGGAGAGCAGTACTTC
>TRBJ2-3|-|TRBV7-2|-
CASSFSVSADTQYF
TGTGCCAGCAGCTTCTCGGTCTCGGCAGATACGCAGTATTTT
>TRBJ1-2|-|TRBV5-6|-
CASTPKRGHYGYTF
TGTGCCAGCACCCCAAAACGGGGCCACTATGGCTACACCTTC
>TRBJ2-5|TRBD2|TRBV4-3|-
CASSPSASGGETQYF
TGCGCCAGCAGCCCCAGTGCCAGCGGGGGTGAGACCCAGTACTTC
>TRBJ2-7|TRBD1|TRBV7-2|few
CASSPDRVDEQYF
TGTGCCAGCAGCCCGGACAGGGTGGACGAGCAGTACTTC
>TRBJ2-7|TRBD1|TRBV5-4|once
CASSLRTGTLYEQYF
TGTGCCAGCAGCCTAAGGACAGGGACCCTCTACGAGCAGTACTTC
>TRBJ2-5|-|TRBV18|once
CASSLKRETQYF
TGTGCCAGCTCTCTCAAACGGGAGACCCAGTACTTC
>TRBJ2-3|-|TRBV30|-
CAWSGGSGPDTQYF
TGTGCCTGGAGTGGGGGGAGCGGGCCAGATACGCAGTATTTT
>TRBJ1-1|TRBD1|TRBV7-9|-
CASSLGQMNTEAFF
TGTGCCAGCAGCCTGGGACAGATGAACACTGAAGCTTTCTTT
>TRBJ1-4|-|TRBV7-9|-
CASSLGGNEKLFF
TGTGCCAGCAGCCTAGGGGGAAATGAAAAACTGTTTTTT
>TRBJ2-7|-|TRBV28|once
CASGTGYEQYF
TGTGCCAGCGGTACTGGTTACGAGCAGTACTTC
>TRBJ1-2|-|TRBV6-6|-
CASAHGGEGYGYTF
TGTGCCAGCGCCCACGGAGGGGAGGGGTATGGCTACACCTTC
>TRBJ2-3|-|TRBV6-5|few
CASSESVADTQYF
TGTGCCAGCAGTGAATCGGTAGCAGATACGCAGTATTTT